One sample yielded the 23 T cell receptor beta chains listed below, sequenced in a study of OX40 agonist ivuxolimab in advanced cancers. Library construction relied on the immunoSEQ multiplex PCR assay. TCRdb took this table from immuneACCESS and kept in-frame rearrangements with V and J called. Such tables lack part of the clones; where checked against another copy, unresolved V genes explain under half of the gap, and the rest is unexplained. This sample is represented by about 78,000 clones; roughly nine tenths of them were singletons. The ten most abundant clones make up 2.5% to 3% of the sample. The sequencing here drew on CD4+ or CD8+ T cells sorted from blood, taken in a trial of the OX40 agonist ivuxolimab. Receptors originate from an adult with an advanced solid tumor such as melanoma, head and neck, liver or kidney cancer.

The chain is built from TRBV6-5 and TRBJ1-2; 12 bases agree with TRBD1. CDR1 is MNHEY, CDR2 SVGAGI, per germline. This CDR3 contains 15 residues. The J segment lost 8 bases and the V segment lost 3 bases, leaving 7 bases of the junction unmatched. Here the CDR3 DNA reads TGTGCCAGCAGTTATGAGGGACAGGGGGCGGTCGGCTACACCTTC. Amino acid sequence: CASSYEGQGAVGYTF.

V is TRBV2 and J is TRBJ1-3, with D hard to call. This CDR3 has 10 amino acids. CDR1 is SNHLY and CDR2 is FYNNEI in the germline V gene. The germline V and J ends were trimmed by 7 bases and 8 bases, with 6 bases remaining between them. The CDR3 here is CASIADTIYF. The CDR3 DNA is TGTGCCAGCATCGCGGACACCATATATTTT.

The rearrangement joins TRBV2 to TRBJ1-2; D may be TRBD1 (5 bases). Germline values: CDR1 SNHLY, CDR2 FYNNEI. Trimming left V 5 bases short and J 8 bases short, with 18 bases between. The CDR3 contains 14 residues. The CDR3 region has the DNA TGTGCCAGCAGTCTTAGAGGGGACGGGGAGGGCTACACCTTC. Residues: CASSLRGDGEGYTF.

This rearrangement joins TRBV5-5 to TRBJ2-3; TRBD2 aligns across 9 bases. The V gene end was trimmed by 2 bases and the J gene end by 1 base; junction bases not matched to a gene: 5. CDR1 is SGHKS and CDR2 is YYEKEE in the germline V gene (reference sequence). The CDR3 covers 16 residues. The CDR3 DNA reads TGTGCCAGCAGCTTTCGACAGCGGGAGGGCACAGATACGCAGTATTTT. As protein: CASSFRQREGTDTQYF.

This clone was counted between two and nine times. The rearrangement joins TRBV2 to TRBJ2-5, with TRBD2 matching over 9 bases. The V and J ends lost 4 bases and 5 bases, in that order; junction bases with no gene match: 8. Germline CDR1 and CDR2: SNHLY and FYNNEI. The CDR3 loop spans 15 amino acids. The CDR3 DNA sequence: TGTGCCAGCAGTGCCCCGGCGGGAGGGCGGGAGACCCAGTACTTC. Its protein product is CASSAPAGGRETQYF.

This rearrangement joins TRBV19 to TRBJ2-1, with D uncertain. Trimming stripped 3 bases from V and 3 bases from J, with 6 bases between. There are 13 residues in the CDR3. Germline V gene data show CDR1 as LNHDA and CDR2 as SQIVND (reference sequence). CDR3: CASSISDYNEQFF. CDR3 DNA: TGTGCCAGTAGTATTTCAGACTACAATGAGCAGTTCTTC.

Regarding this clone: This CDR3 fails to terminate in the conserved phenylalanine or tryptophan, so it likely reflects a read error. This chain connects TRBV14 to TRBJ1-2, with 8 bases that match TRBD1. CDR3 length: 14 residues. The V gene end was trimmed by 1 base and the J gene end by 7 bases; junction bases not matched to a gene: 5. Germline V gives CDR1 SGHDN, CDR2 FVKESK. The CDR3: CASSQVRGPGGYTV. As DNA, the CDR3 is TGTGCCAGCAGCCAAGTCAGGGGGCCAGGTGGCTACACCGTC.

The DNA for the CDR3 is TGCGCCAGCAGCCCCACCCCCTCTAGCGGAGGACCCTCTAGCACAGATACGCAGTATTTT. This sequence encodes CASSPTPSSGGPSSTDTQYF. The rearrangement joins TRBV5-1 to TRBJ2-3, with 7 bases lining up with TRBD2. The V and J ends lost 4 bases and 0 bases, in that order; junction bases with no gene match: 20. The germline CDR1 and CDR2 sequences are SGHRS and YFSETQ. CDR3 length: 20 amino acids.

The CDR3 is CASSPPWATNEKLFF. In DNA, the CDR3 is TGCGCCAGCAGCCCACCATGGGCAACTAATGAAAAACTGTTTTTT. The chain is built from TRBV4-1 and TRBJ1-4; unclear D gene. The CDR3 has 15 amino acids. Trimming removed 4 bases from V and 0 bases from J, with 9 bases in between. Per germline, CDR1 MGHRA and CDR2 YSYEKL.

The genes are TRBV27 and TRBJ1-2; unclear D gene. Per germline, CDR1 MNHEY and CDR2 SMNVEV (reference sequence). This CDR3 has 13 amino acids. Trimming took off 4 bases at V and 7 bases at J, with 13 bases between the two ends. CDR3 in amino acids: CASSSRAGLGYTF. CDR3 coding DNA: TGTGCCAGCAGTTCCCGGGCCGGTCTTGGCTACACCTTC.

The CDR3: CASSQDPKNTEAFF. The DNA for the CDR3 is TGCGCCAGCAGCCAAGATCCTAAGAACACTGAAGCTTTCTTT. This sequence joins TRBV4-1 and TRBJ1-1, with unresolved D. V lost 0 bases, J lost 1 base, and 6 bases lay in between. This CDR3 contains 14 residues. In germline, CDR1 is MGHRA, CDR2 YSYEKL.

The chain is built from TRBV5-8 and TRBJ2-7, with 7 bases matching TRBD1. V dropped 4 bases and J dropped 4; count of bases not matched to a gene: 14. The V gene's germline CDR1 is SGHTS and CDR2 YDEGEE. The CDR3 extends over 16 amino acids. The DNA of the CDR3 is TGTGCCAGCAGCACCGGACAGGCCGCATGGTCGTACGAGCAGTACTTC. It specifies CASSTGQAAWSYEQYF.

The chain is built from TRBV18 and TRBJ2-1; weak D call: TRBD1 (6 bases). The V end lost 4 bases, the J end lost 6 bases, and 16 bases lay between the germline ends. The CDR3 is made up of 15 amino acids. Germline lookup yields CDR1 KGHSH and CDR2 LQKENI. The CDR3 DNA is TGTGCCAGCTCACTGGGACACGGCTACCTCAATGAGCAGTTCTTC. Translating it yields CASSLGHGYLNEQFF.

J is TRBJ2-1 and V is TRBV7-2; no clear D. Germline CDR1 SGHTA, CDR2 FQGNSA. This CDR3 contains 11 residues. V shed 5 bases and J shed 10 bases, with 9 bases lying between them. The DNA for the CDR3 is TGTGCCAGCAGCGCAGGCCCCGAGCAGTTCTTC. Translated: CASSAGPEQFF. The variable domain in full, with the rest retrieved from reference TRBV7-2 and TRBJ2-1, is GAGVSQSPSNKVTEKGKDVELRCDPISGHTALYWYRQSLGQGLEFLIYFQGNSAPDKSGLPSDRFSAERTGGSVSTLTIQRTQQEDSAVYLCASSAGPEQFFGPGTRLTVL.

The chain joins TRBV6-5 to TRBJ1-3; D is ambiguous. Per germline, CDR1 MNHEY and CDR2 SVGAGI. V gave up 7 bases and J gave up 2 bases, with 12 bases separating them. The CDR3 contains 14 residues. CDR3 region: CASTPSLAGNTIYF. For the CDR3, the DNA is TGTGCCAGCACCCCCAGCTTAGCTGGAAACACCATATATTTT.

V usage is TRBV11-2 and J usage is TRBJ2-4; tentatively, D is TRBD2 (6 bases). V gave up 3 bases and J gave up 2 bases, with 14 bases separating them. Germline loops: CDR1 SGHAT, CDR2 FQNNGV. CDR3 size: 16 residues. The DNA for the CDR3 is TGTGCCAGCAGCTTCTCGTCCCGGACTACCAAAAACATTCAGTACTTC. Protein sequence: CASSFSSRTTKNIQYF.

The chain joins TRBV19 to TRBJ1-5, with 8 bases matching TRBD1. Germline CDR1 is LNHDA and CDR2 is SQIVND (reference sequence). Trimming at V came to 5 bases and at J to 3 bases, leaving 6 bases not matched to a gene. This CDR3 is 15 amino acids long. For the CDR3, the DNA is TGTGCCAGTAGTCGCGGGCAGGGGGCCAATCAGCCCCAGCATTTT. Its protein is CASSRGQGANQPQHF. The whole variable domain, remainder taken from reference TRBV19 and TRBJ1-5, is DGGITQSPKYLFRKEGQNVTLSCEQNLNHDAMYWYRQDPGQGLRLIYYSQIVNDFQKGDIAEGYSVSREKKESFPLTVTSAQKNPTAFYLCASSRGQGANQPQHFGDGTRLSIL.

This clone showed up just once. V usage is TRBV5-1 and J usage is TRBJ1-6; weak D call: TRBD1 (5 bases). Looked up from germline, CDR1 is SGHRS and CDR2 is YFSETQ. The V end lost 4 bases, the J end lost 3 bases, and 14 bases lay between the germline ends. This CDR3 has 16 residues. The CDR3, as DNA: TGCGCCAGCAGCCGTTACACAGGATACTATAATTCACCCCTCCACTTT. Translating it yields CASSRYTGYYNSPLHF.

V gene TRBV10-3 combines with J gene TRBJ1-3, with TRBD1 matching over 8 bases. Germline trimming cut 3 bases from V and 7 bases from J; bases unmatched to any gene: 5. The CDR3 extends over 14 amino acids. Germline V gene sequence: CDR1 ENHRY, CDR2 SYGVKD. The CDR3 DNA is TGTGCCATCAGTGATTGGGACAGGCAGAACACCATATATTTT. Translating it yields CAISDWDRQNTIYF.

The genes are TRBV7-9 and TRBJ1-4; 7 nucleotides line up with TRBD1. The junction had 6 bases not matched to a gene; V was cut back by 5 bases and J by 0 bases. Germline V CDR1 and CDR2: SEHNR, FQNEAQ (reference sequence). The CDR3 loop spans 16 amino acids. This chain's CDR3 is CASSRGTAATNEKLFF. DNA for the CDR3: TGTGCCAGCAGCCGCGGGACAGCCGCAACTAATGAAAAACTGTTTTTT.

The rearrangement joins TRBV4-2 to TRBJ1-2; no reliable D call. The CDR3 contains 14 residues. Germline V lookup: CDR1 LGHNA, CDR2 YNFKEQ. V was trimmed by 2 bases and J by 0 bases, leaving 7 bases between them. The CDR3, as DNA: TGTGCCAGCAGCCAAATTGGGACTAACTATGGCTACACCTTC. Protein sequence: CASSQIGTNYGYTF.

The chain recombines TRBV18 with TRBJ2-7; D remains ambiguous. Trimming stripped 0 bases from V and 4 bases from J, with 13 bases between. Germline CDR1 is KGHSH and CDR2 is LQKENI. The CDR3 length is 15 residues. The CDR3 loop reads CASSPPGGASYEQYF. The CDR3 region has the DNA TGTGCCAGCTCACCACCGGGCGGCGCCTCTTACGAGCAGTACTTC.

The chain recombines TRBV11-2 with TRBJ2-3, with no clear D. The CDR3 has 14 residues. Trimming removed 5 bases at V and 2 bases at J, with 11 bases between. Germline assignment: CDR1 SGHAT and CDR2 FQNNGV. CDR3 sequence: CASSLGHTTDTQYF. The CDR3 region has the DNA TGTGCCAGCAGCCTCGGGCACACCACAGATACGCAGTATTTT.